These 32 T cell receptor beta chains came from one sample sequenced in a study of T cells after yellow fever vaccination. TCRdb reprocessed the 5' RACE reads via MiXCR and lists one record per CDR3 protein. The sample holds 500,000 to 650,000 distinct CDR3 sequences, 10% to 15% seen once. The sample here was PBMCs, taken on the day of the yellow fever booster vaccination. The receptors originated from a man aged 30 to 45 who received the YFV17D yellow fever vaccine.

Only a few counts were recorded for this clonotype. This sequence joins TRBV6-6 and TRBJ2-1, with 9 bases fitting TRBD1. Trimming took 8 bases from V and 4 from J; bases not matched to a gene: 3. CDR1 is MNHNY, CDR2 SVGAGI, per germline (reference sequence). This CDR3 region has 13 residues. CDR3 in amino acids: CASEDRGYNEQFF. In nucleotides, the CDR3 is TGTGCCAGCGAGGACAGGGGATACAATGAGCAGTTCTTC.

This clonotype was seen a few times. This rearrangement joins TRBV6-2 or TRBV6-3 to TRBJ2-7; D unresolved. This CDR3 is built from 13 residues. Trimming took 0 bases from V and 4 from J, leaving 7 bases between them. Germline lookup yields CDR1 MNHEY and CDR2 SVGEGT. This CDR3 reads CASSYSNTYEQYF. In nucleotides, the CDR3 is TGTGCCAGCAGTTACTCGAACACATACGAGCAGTACTTC.

This clonotype has only a few counts. This sequence joins TRBV19 and TRBJ2-3; D gene ambiguous. The CDR3 runs 14 residues. The germline gives CDR1 LNHDA, CDR2 SQIVND (reference sequence). Trimming took off 7 bases at V and 0 bases at J, with 11 bases between the two ends. In DNA, the CDR3 is TGTGCCAGTACTTCGACCTACAGCACAGATACGCAGTATTTT. Protein product: CASTSTYSTDTQYF.

Many counts were recorded for this clonotype. The V and J genes are TRBV20-1 and TRBJ1-6; D not resolved. The V and J ends lost 1 base and 0 bases respectively, with 13 bases between them. The CDR3 sequence is 17 residues long. CDR1 and CDR2 from the germline V gene are DFQATT and SNEGSKA (reference sequence). The CDR3, as DNA: TGCAGTGCTAGAGCAGGCTACAGTGGCTCCTATAATTCACCCCTCCACTTT. Its protein product is CSARAGYSGSYNSPLHF.

This clonotype was seen repeatedly, ten times or more. The J gene is TRBJ1-4, the V gene TRBV7-2, with TRBD1 as a possible D gene (6 bases). The V end lost 6 bases, the J end lost 3 bases, and 14 bases lay between the germline ends. The germline gives CDR1 SGHTA, CDR2 FQGNSA. The CDR3 has 15 residues. The CDR3 region is CASRPTGAANEKLFF. As DNA, the CDR3 is TGTGCCAGCAGACCCACGGGGGCGGCTAATGAAAAACTGTTTTTT.

The chain has TRBV4-3 and TRBJ2-7, with 8 bases identical to TRBD2. The germline CDR1 and CDR2 sequences are LGHNA and YSLEER. CDR3 length equals 15 residues. V shed 0 bases, J shed 2 bases, and the junction held 3 bases outside the gene matches. In nucleotides, the CDR3 is TGCGCCAGCAGCCAAGAACCGGGACTAGCCTACGAGCAGTACTTC. This sequence encodes CASSQEPGLAYEQYF.

V and J are TRBV20-1 and TRBJ2-1; 9 bases align to TRBD2. Trimming took 1 base from V and 5 from J; bases not matched to a gene: 6. The CDR3 runs to 15 residues. Germline values: CDR1 DFQATT, CDR2 SNEGSKA (reference sequence). CDR3 DNA: TGCAGTGCTAGAGGGGTACTAGCGGGCGACAATGAGCAGTTCTTC. Translated, it gives CSARGVLAGDNEQFF.

The DNA for the CDR3 is TGCAGCGCGTACGACAGGGGGGCCTCCTACGAGCAGTACTTC. It codes for CSAYDRGASYEQYF. The chain recombines TRBV29-1 with TRBJ2-7; 9 nucleotides line up with TRBD1. Germline values: CDR1 SQVTM, CDR2 ANQGSEA. V gave up 7 bases and J gave up 0 bases; unmatched junction bases: 7. CDR3 length: 14 residues.

DNA of the CDR3: TGTGCCAGCGGCGGCGGGGGTAACCAAGAGACCCAGTACTTC. Its translation: CASGGGGNQETQYF. This chain uses TRBV5-6 with TRBJ2-5, with 7 bases aligning to TRBD2. Germline CDR1 reads SGHDT; CDR2 reads YYEEEE. Trimming cost V 7 bases and J 0 bases; bases outside gene matches: 6. This CDR3 comprises 14 residues.

In this sample, this clonotype turned up many times. This chain uses TRBV20-1 with TRBJ2-4; TRBD2 matches at 7 bases. CDR3 length: 11 amino acids. Germline CDR1 is DFQATT and CDR2 is SNEGSKA (reference sequence). The CDR3 sequence: CSQRDGDIQYF. The CDR3 DNA sequence: TGCAGCCAGCGGGATGGGGACATTCAGTACTTC.

This chain joins TRBV18 and TRBJ2-3; 14 nucleotides match TRBD2. There are 17 residues in the CDR3. V was pared by 3 bases and J by 3 bases, with 5 bases of the junction left unmatched. Germline V CDR1 and CDR2: KGHSH, LQKENI. CDR3 residues: CASSPGLAGGWTDTQYF. In DNA form, the CDR3 reads TGTGCCAGCTCACCCGGACTAGCGGGAGGATGGACAGATACGCAGTATTTT.

This clonotype turned up a few times. The chain has TRBV12-3 or TRBV12-4 and TRBJ2-1; possible D gene TRBD2, 6 bases. V lost 6 bases, J lost 2 bases, and 14 bases lay in between. CDR3 length: 15 amino acids. The CDR3 DNA is TGTGCCAGCAGCCCGATCCGCGGGGCCTACAATGAGCAGTTCTTC. Protein product: CASSPIRGAYNEQFF.

The J gene is TRBJ2-7, the V gene TRBV3-1, with 9 bases matching TRBD1. The CDR3 is made up of 16 amino acids. The J segment lost 5 bases and the V segment lost 0 bases, leaving 8 bases of the junction unmatched. Germline CDR1 LGHDT, CDR2 YNNKEL (reference sequence). Written as DNA, the CDR3 is TGTGCCAGCAGCCAAGAAGGGACAGGGAGGGTCAACGAGCAGTACTTC. This translates into CASSQEGTGRVNEQYF.

The chain links TRBV6-2 or TRBV6-3 to TRBJ1-1; D gene uncertain. V lost 7 bases, J lost 0 bases, and 9 bases lay in between. Germline-derived CDR1 and CDR2 are MNHEY and SVGEGT. The CDR3 consists of 13 residues. The CDR3 region has the DNA TGTGCCAGCAACTTACTTTTGAACACTGAAGCTTTCTTT. Amino acids: CASNLLLNTEAFF.

V and J are TRBV20-1 and TRBJ2-4; TRBD1 or TRBD2 may be the D gene (7 bases each). Per the germline V gene, CDR1 is DFQATT and CDR2 is SNEGSKA (reference sequence). Between the trimmed V and J ends, which lost 5 bases and 11 bases, there was a span of 25 bases. The CDR3 is 15 amino acids. CDR3 protein: CSASVGGGGDKVQYF. CDR3 sequence (DNA): TGCAGTGCTTCAGTGGGAGGGGGCGGGGACAAGGTTCAGTACTTC.

This clonotype appeared many times. CDR3 sequence reads: CASSGYGDTQYF. The CDR3 nucleotides read TGTGCCAGCAGCGGGTACGGGGATACGCAGTATTTT. The chain uses TRBV7-2 and TRBJ2-3; D unresolved. CDR1 is SGHTA, CDR2 FQGNSA, per germline. The CDR3 consists of 12 residues. V was cut by 5 bases and J by 6 bases, with 9 bases left in between.

The rearrangement uses TRBV7-9 and TRBJ2-3; 9 bases line up with TRBD1. With V trimmed by 7 bases and J by 3 bases, 8 bases remained unmatched. The CDR3 extends over 15 amino acids. Germline CDR1 reads SEHNR; CDR2 reads FQNEAQ (reference sequence). CDR3 nucleotide sequence: TGTGCCAGCACCCTCCGGGACAGGGAGACAGATACGCAGTATTTT. Residues: CASTLRDRETDTQYF.

The table lists this clonotype with many counts. The rearrangement joins TRBV5-1 to TRBJ2-7, with D perhaps assigned TRBD1 or TRBD2 (6 bases each). Germline V gene sequence: CDR1 SGHRS, CDR2 YFSETQ. The V end was cut by 4 bases, the J end by 2 bases, with 19 bases between. The CDR3 runs to 16 residues. Here the CDR3 DNA reads TGCGCCAGCAGCGGCTCGTTCAGGGGAGGTACCTACGAGCAGTACTTC. Protein sequence: CASSGSFRGGTYEQYF. Drawing the rest from reference TRBV5-1 and TRBJ2-7, the complete variable domain is KAGVTQTPRYLIKTRGQQVTLSCSPISGHRSVSWYQQTPGQGLQFLFEYFSETQRNKGNFPGRFSGRQFSNSRSEMNVSTLELGDSALYLCASSGSFRGGTYEQYFGPGTRLTVT.

J is TRBJ1-1 and V is TRBV7-8, with D perhaps TRBD1 (5 bases). This CDR3 contains 17 residues. The germline V and J ends were trimmed by 0 bases and 5 bases, with 19 bases remaining between them. In germline, CDR1 is SGHVS, CDR2 FQNEAQ. The CDR3 here is CASSLAGLTGRVTEAFF. The CDR3 DNA follows: TGTGCCAGCAGCTTAGCGGGTTTAACTGGCAGGGTAACTGAAGCTTTCTTT. The complete variable domain, with remaining parts taken from reference TRBV7-8 and TRBJ1-1, reads GAGVSQSPRYKVAKRGQDVALRCDPISGHVSLFWYQQALGQGPEFLTYFQNEAQLDKSGLPSDRFFAERPEGSVSTLKIQRTQQEDSAVYLCASSLAGLTGRVTEAFFGQGTRLTVV.

This clonotype showed up just a few times. The chain is built from TRBV7-2 and TRBJ2-7; weak D call: TRBD2 (5 bases). The ends were cut back, 3 bases at V and 2 bases at J, with 11 bases in the middle. This CDR3 contains 14 residues. Germline CDR1 reads SGHTA; CDR2 reads FQGNSA. The CDR3 loop reads CASSFGVTPYEQYF. In DNA form, the CDR3 reads TGTGCCAGCAGCTTCGGGGTCACTCCCTACGAGCAGTACTTC.

This clonotype has a handful of counts. V is TRBV5-1 and J is TRBJ2-7; tentatively, D is TRBD1 (5 bases). V was pared by 2 bases and J by 3 bases, with 15 bases between. Germline loops: CDR1 SGHRS, CDR2 YFSETQ. CDR3 length equals 15 residues. The CDR3 loop is CASSFDTGAYYEQYF. DNA of the CDR3: TGCGCCAGCAGCTTCGATACAGGTGCCTACTACGAGCAGTACTTC.

A few counts support this clonotype. The V and J genes are TRBV27 and TRBJ2-7; TRBD1 is a possible D gene (5 bases). The V end lost 7 bases, the J end lost 7 bases, and 17 bases lay between the germline ends. The CDR3 totals 13 residues. The germline CDR1 and CDR2 sequences are MNHEY and SMNVEV (reference sequence). CDR3: CASKVRAIGEQYF. The DNA for the CDR3 is TGTGCCAGCAAGGTCAGGGCCATCGGGGAGCAGTACTTC.

This rearrangement joins TRBV18 to TRBJ1-1; D unresolved. Germline loops: CDR1 KGHSH, CDR2 LQKENI. The germline V and J ends were trimmed by 4 bases and 4 bases, with 10 bases remaining between them. The CDR3 runs 13 residues. DNA for the CDR3: TGTGCCAGCTCACGGGTGGCCACCACTGAAGCTTTCTTT. It yields the protein CASSRVATTEAFF.

The V and J genes are TRBV20-1 and TRBJ2-3; D perhaps matches TRBD2 (5 bases). The CDR3 sequence is 17 residues long. Germline V gene sequence: CDR1 DFQATT, CDR2 SNEGSKA (reference sequence). Trimming took 5 bases from V and 3 from J, leaving 24 bases between them. CDR3 nucleotides: TGCAGTGCTGGGGTCCGTGGACTCGGCAGGTTAACAGATACGCAGTATTTT. Its translation: CSAGVRGLGRLTDTQYF.

This clonotype was observed a few times. CDR3 DNA sequence: TGTGCCAGCGGTTTGGACAGTCCTATGGGGGAGCTGTTTTTT. Encoded protein: CASGLDSPMGELFF. The V and J genes are TRBV7-3 and TRBJ2-2; possible D gene TRBD1, 6 bases. Between the trimmed V and J ends, which lost 8 bases and 8 bases, there was a span of 18 bases. The CDR3 has 14 amino acids. The germline CDR1 and CDR2 sequences are SGHTA and FQGTGA.

This clonotype was detected only a few times. The chain recombines TRBV7-9 with TRBJ2-7; a possible D gene is TRBD1 (6 bases). CDR3 length: 15 residues. V was pared by 1 base and J by 6 bases, with 16 bases between. Germline CDR1 reads SEHNR; CDR2 reads FQNEAQ (reference sequence). Written as DNA, the CDR3 is TGTGCCAGCAGCTTAGACGCTTACAGGGCGGGCGAGCAGTACTTC. It codes for CASSLDAYRAGEQYF.

As DNA, the CDR3 is TGTGCCAGCAGTTACGGGGCTAGCGGGAGCAGAAGGAATGAGCAGTTCTTC. As protein: CASSYGASGSRRNEQFF. The chain has TRBV6-5 and TRBJ2-1, with TRBD2 matching over 10 bases. This CDR3 is 17 amino acids long. V lost 2 bases, J lost 7 bases, and 11 bases stayed unmatched. Per the germline V gene, CDR1 is MNHEY and CDR2 is SVGAGI.

The V and J genes are TRBV5-1 and TRBJ2-5, with TRBD2 identical over 9 bases. From germline, CDR1 is SGHRS and CDR2 YFSETQ. The CDR3 is 16 residues long. J lost 2 bases, V lost 1 base, and 6 bases had no gene match. The CDR3 DNA is TGCGCCAGCAGCTTGCGAAGACTAGCGGAACAAGAGACCCAGTACTTC. It is translated as CASSLRRLAEQETQYF.

Many counts were recorded for this clonotype. V is TRBV7-2 and J is TRBJ2-7, with TRBD2 as a possible D gene (6 bases). The germline V and J ends were trimmed by 8 bases and 1 base, with 9 bases remaining between them. The CDR3 covers 12 residues. Germline loops: CDR1 SGHTA, CDR2 FQGNSA. CDR3: CASALASYEQYF. The CDR3 nucleotides read TGTGCCAGCGCGCTAGCGTCCTACGAGCAGTACTTC.

There are a few counts of this clonotype. The V and J genes are TRBV27 and TRBJ1-1; D call uncertain. The CDR3 is 12 residues long. Trimming cost V 6 bases and J 3 bases, with 8 bases left between them. Germline lookup yields CDR1 MNHEY and CDR2 SMNVEV (reference sequence). The CDR3 sequence: CASRRPDTEAFF. The CDR3 nucleotides read TGTGCCAGCAGGAGGCCGGACACTGAAGCTTTCTTT.

The genes are TRBV20-1 and TRBJ2-1; D is perhaps TRBD1 or TRBD2 (5 bases each). V lost 5 bases and J lost 6, with 17 bases in between. Germline V gene lookup returns CDR1 DFQATT and CDR2 SNEGSKA (reference sequence). This CDR3 has 14 residues. Here the CDR3 DNA reads TGCAGTGCTTCGGGACCCATTAGGGCCAATGAGCAGTTCTTC. It codes for CSASGPIRANEQFF.

The CDR3 coding sequence is TGTGCCACCGAGGGGACGAACACCGGGGAGCTGTTTTTT. Encoded protein: CATEGTNTGELFF. The V gene is TRBV28, the J gene TRBJ2-2; the D call may be TRBD1 or TRBD2 (5 bases each). The CDR3 contains 13 residues. V was cut by 10 bases and J by 0 bases, with 9 bases left in between. In germline, CDR1 is MDHEN, CDR2 SYDVKM.